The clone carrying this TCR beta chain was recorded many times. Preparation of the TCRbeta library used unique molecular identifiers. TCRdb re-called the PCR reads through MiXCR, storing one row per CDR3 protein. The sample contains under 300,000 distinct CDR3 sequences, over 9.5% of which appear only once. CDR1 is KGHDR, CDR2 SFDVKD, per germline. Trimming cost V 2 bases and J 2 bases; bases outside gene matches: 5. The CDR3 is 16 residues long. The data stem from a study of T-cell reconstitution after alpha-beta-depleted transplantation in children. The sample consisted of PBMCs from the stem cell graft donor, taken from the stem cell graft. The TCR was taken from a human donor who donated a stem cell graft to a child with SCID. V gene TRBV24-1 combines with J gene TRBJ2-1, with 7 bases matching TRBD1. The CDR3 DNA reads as TGTGCCACCAGTGATTCGACAGGGTGGACCTACAATGAGCAGTTCTTC. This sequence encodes CATSDSTGWTYNEQFF.